Reported below is one TCR beta chain. Its matching antigen is unknown. From the 5' RACE reads, TCRdb lists one entry per CDR3 protein and no DNA. Its table lists about 550,000 distinct CDR3 sequences. The data belong to a study of T cells expressing NK-cell markers. Study outcomes and limitations: Similarly, these clonotypes led the CD3+CD56-NKG2C+ fraction as well in a handful of donors. It was still unclear whether expanded NKG2C+ T cell clones were HCMV specific.

CDR1 and CDR2 (germline): SQVTM, ANQGSEA. This CDR3 spans 13 amino acids. The sample taken for sequencing was blood T cells: a sorted CD56 or NKG2C T cell subset, CD4+ or CD8+ T cells, or bulk PBMC T cells (not recorded which). This sequence was found in a man aged 18 to 29 in good health. This chain joins TRBV29-1 and TRBJ2-7; TCRdb calls TRBD1, which cannot be checked without DNA. CDR3 sequence: CSVGDRGLGEQYF.